This TCR beta chain was captured by sequencing in a study of cytomegalovirus exposure and HLA in healthy donors. Of note for this clone: Its antigen remains unknown.

Germline V gives CDR1 ENHRY, CDR2 SYGVKD. V lost 5 bases and J lost 3, with 7 bases in between. This CDR3 has 12 residues. Primers: 60 Vbeta forward and 13 Jbeta reverse. TCRdb's copy holds only in-frame clones and misses some; the assay was immunoSEQ multiplex PCR. The sample records some 250,000 clones, 82% being singletons. Whole-study results and caveats: High specificity and sensitivity for cytomegalovirus status were reported for the classifier. Researchers had no immune exposure information except CMV serostatus available.

The receptor was derived from a woman in her thirties or forties in good health and CMV-seropositive. The chain links TRBV10-3 to TRBJ2-5; D possibly corresponds to TRBD1 (6 bases). The material sequenced was PBMCs. DNA for the CDR3: TGTGCCATCAGTCCAGGGGAAGAGACCCAGTACTTC. As protein: CAISPGEETQYF.